This T cell receptor beta chain was identified in a study of T cells in Graves' hyperthyroidism and ophthalmopathy. General study results and limits: In validation, the model predicted ophthalmopathy. These predictions came a median about 6 months before onset. Most expanded thyroid clonotypes above 0.001 also appeared in blood. Classification by a 13 V-J model distinguished ophthalmopathy from stable hyperthyroidism.

Per germline, CDR1 MDHEN and CDR2 SYDVKM. V was shortened by 4 bases and J by 6 bases, with 13 bases between the two germline ends. The CDR3 runs to 14 residues. The sample holds a few counts of this clonotype. Its specificity is unknown. A much larger clone is a single base away; this may be a read error. What was amplified from RNA transcripts were TCR beta CDR3 regions. In the first-round RT-PCR of the TCR CDR3, the HTBI primer set was used. TCRdb recomputed calls from the multiplex PCR reads with MiXCR, one row per CDR3 protein. The sample holds a few hundred thousand distinct CDR3 sequences, roughly 15% seen once.

Sample: blood. The TCR comes from a woman aged 25 to 39 with Graves' ophthalmopathy. The chain carries TRBV28 and TRBJ1-5, with D perhaps TRBD1 (6 bases). The CDR3 is CASSSNRAPQPQHF. In nucleotides, the CDR3 is TGTGCCAGCAGTTCCAACAGGGCTCCTCAGCCCCAGCATTTT. Looking up the rest from reference TRBV28 and TRBJ1-5 gives the full variable domain: DVKVTQSSRYLVKRTGEKVFLECVQDMDHENMFWYRQDPGLGLRLIYFSYDVKMKEKGDIPEGYSVSREKKERFSLILESASTNQTSMYLCASSSNRAPQPQHFGDGTRLSIL.